What follows are 21 T cell receptor beta chains derived from one specimen sequenced in a study of siplizumab effects on memory and regulatory T cells (dated by TCRdb to about 2019). The library was made by the immunoSEQ multiplex PCR assay. The table comes from immuneACCESS by way of TCRdb, which keeps in-frame sequences with V and J called. Part of the clones is missing from these tables; in studies checked, under half for an unresolved V gene and the rest for unknown reasons. The sample table contains about 87,000 clones; only one count was recorded for approximately 95% of them. Roughly 0.29% of the sample goes to the ten largest clones. What was sequenced was non-Treg CD4+ T cells sorted from blood. This specimen's cell subset or site label, interpreted: FACS-sorted unstimulated CD4+ non-regulatory T cells. These receptors came from a human donor in good health.

The CDR3 spells CASSLAGDPYNEQFF. CDR3 coding DNA: TGTGCCAGCAGTCTAGCGGGAGACCCCTACAATGAGCAGTTCTTC. The chain uses TRBV9 and TRBJ2-1, with TRBD2 matching 10 bases. The CDR3 spans 15 residues. V was pared by 5 bases and J by 2 bases, with 4 bases of the junction left unmatched. The V gene's germline CDR1 is SGDLS and CDR2 YYNGEE.

This chain uses TRBV9 with TRBJ1-6; no firm D call. The CDR3 is 15 residues long. Germline-derived CDR1 and CDR2 are SGDLS and YYNGEE. Trimming took 5 bases from V and 0 from J, leaving 9 bases between them. CDR3 sequence reads: CASSPEVSYNSPLHF. CDR3 in DNA: TGTGCCAGCAGTCCGGAGGTCTCCTATAATTCACCCCTCCACTTT.

The chain uses TRBV11-3 and TRBJ2-5, with 7 bases fitting TRBD1. After removal of 4 bases from V and 0 bases from J, the junction contained 2 bases not matched to a gene. The CDR3 loop spans 14 amino acids. Per the germline V gene, CDR1 is SGHNT and CDR2 is YENEEA. CDR3 sequence reads: CASSSGQNQETQYF. CDR3 DNA: TGTGCCAGCAGCTCGGGACAGAACCAAGAGACCCAGTACTTC.

The chain carries TRBV19 and TRBJ2-3; the D is unclear. The germline V and J ends were trimmed by 4 bases and 6 bases, with 14 bases remaining between them. The CDR3 sequence is 14 residues long. The germline gives CDR1 LNHDA, CDR2 SQIVND (reference sequence). CDR3 loop: CASSTTDLLDTQYF. The DNA for the CDR3 is TGTGCCAGTAGTACCACGGACCTCCTGGATACGCAGTATTTT.

The V call is TRBV9, the J call TRBJ2-3; D is ambiguous. Per the germline V gene, CDR1 is SGDLS and CDR2 is YYNGEE. V was trimmed by 4 bases and J by 6 bases, leaving 12 bases between them. The CDR3 is 13 amino acids. In DNA form, the CDR3 reads TGTGCCAGCAGCACCTCCCCGCAGGATACGCAGTATTTT. The encoded protein is CASSTSPQDTQYF.

This clone was recorded once. The chain couples TRBV27 to TRBJ2-3; maybe TRBD2 (5 bases). The CDR3 has 15 residues. Per the germline V gene, CDR1 is MNHEY and CDR2 is SMNVEV (reference sequence). V gave up 2 bases and J gave up 0 bases, with 9 bases separating them. The CDR3 spells CASSLVSSSTDTQYF. Written as DNA, the CDR3 is TGTGCCAGCAGTTTAGTTTCTAGCAGCACAGATACGCAGTATTTT.

The chain carries TRBV18 and TRBJ1-1; 8 nucleotides match TRBD1. The CDR3 length is 15 residues. CDR1 is KGHSH, CDR2 LQKENI, per germline. V was pared by 2 bases and J by 3 bases, with 5 bases of the junction left unmatched. The CDR3, as DNA: TGTGCCAGCTCACCAAAGGACAGGGTGGACACTGAAGCTTTCTTT. Its protein is CASSPKDRVDTEAFF. Full variable domain (outside the CDR3, taken from reference TRBV18 and TRBJ1-1): NAGVMQNPRHLVRRRGQEARLRCSPMKGHSHVYWYRQLPEEGLKFMVYLQKENIIDESGMPKERFSAEFPKEGPSILRIQQVVRGDSAAYFCASSPKDRVDTEAFFGQGTRLTVV.

The chain couples TRBV10-2 to TRBJ2-1; 7 positions match TRBD2. The V gene end was trimmed by 7 bases and the J gene end by 2 bases; junction bases not matched to a gene: 8. This CDR3 has 15 amino acids. CDR1 and CDR2 (germline): WSHSY, SAAADI. The CDR3 reads CASTPGLSTYNEQFF. The CDR3 DNA reads as TGCGCCAGCACTCCGGGACTAAGTACCTACAATGAGCAGTTCTTC.

The chain has TRBV6-6 and TRBJ1-3, with D unresolved. The germline V gene encodes CDR1 MNHNY and CDR2 SVGAGI (reference sequence). This CDR3 has 12 amino acids. Trimming left V 0 bases short and J 3 bases short, with 0 bases between. Here the CDR3 reads CASSYSGNTIYF. The CDR3 nucleotides read TGTGCCAGCAGTTACTCTGGAAACACCATATATTTT.

This clone was detected once. The V call is TRBV11-2, the J call TRBJ2-1, with 11 bases matching TRBD2. Germline-derived CDR1 and CDR2 are SGHAT and FQNNGV. The CDR3 runs 15 residues. J was trimmed by 3 bases and V by 3 bases; bases with no gene match: 1. CDR3 in amino acids: CASSFGTSGYNEQFF. The CDR3 DNA sequence: TGTGCCAGCAGCTTCGGGACTAGCGGCTACAATGAGCAGTTCTTC.

The gene calls are TRBV7-8 and TRBJ2-7; 10 bases are a match to TRBD1. The length of the CDR3 is 15 residues. The germline CDR1 and CDR2 sequences are SGHVS and FQNEAQ. The ends lost 5 bases at V and 3 bases at J; junction bases unmatched: 7. CDR3 residues: CASSKGQGGYYEQYF. CDR3 bases: TGTGCCAGCAGCAAAGGACAGGGGGGATACTACGAGCAGTACTTC.

CDR3 nucleotides: TGTGCCAGCACCGATGACAGGGTGGGCACCGGGGAGCTGTTTTTT. It codes for CASTDDRVGTGELFF. This chain joins TRBV6-5 and TRBJ2-2; 7 nucleotides match TRBD1. CDR1 is MNHEY, CDR2 SVGAGI, per germline. V gave up 7 bases and J gave up 4 bases; unmatched junction bases: 9. The CDR3 contains 15 residues.

This chain's CDR3 is CASSFSGSWNEQFF. The CDR3 DNA follows: TGTGCCAGCAGCTTTAGCGGGAGTTGGAATGAGCAGTTCTTC. This chain uses TRBV5-4 with TRBJ2-1, with 9 bases fitting TRBD2. The germline gives CDR1 SGHNT, CDR2 YYREEE (reference sequence). The V gene end was trimmed by 2 bases and the J gene end by 7 bases; junction bases not matched to a gene: 4. The CDR3 is made up of 14 amino acids. Variable domain in full (rest from reference TRBV5-4 and TRBJ2-1): ETGVTQSPTHLIKTRGQQVTLRCSSQSGHNTVSWYQQALGQGPQFIFQYYREEENGRGNFPPRFSGLQFPNYSSELNVNALELDDSALYLCASSFSGSWNEQFFGPGTRLTVL.

This clone was recorded once. The chain uses TRBV5-1 and TRBJ2-7; D unresolved. This CDR3 has 11 amino acids. Trimming removed 4 bases from V and 3 bases from J, with 5 bases in between. CDR1 SGHRS and CDR2 YFSETQ come from the germline V gene. CDR3 nucleotides: TGCGCCAGCAGCACGGGCTACGAGCAGTACTTC. Translation gives CASSTGYEQYF.

The chain couples TRBV19 to TRBJ1-2; D remains ambiguous. V was pared by 5 bases and J by 3 bases, with 22 bases between. Looked up from germline, CDR1 is LNHDA and CDR2 is SQIVND (reference sequence). The CDR3 loop spans 17 amino acids. The CDR3 DNA reads TGTGCCAGTAGTTCTCCCCTCGGGCTCTCTTCGGACTATGGCTACACCTTC. It is translated as CASSSPLGLSSDYGYTF. The variable domain in full, with the rest retrieved from reference TRBV19 and TRBJ1-2, is DGGITQSPKYLFRKEGQNVTLSCEQNLNHDAMYWYRQDPGQGLRLIYYSQIVNDFQKGDIAEGYSVSREKKESFPLTVTSAQKNPTAFYLCASSSPLGLSSDYGYTFGSGTRLTVV.

The rearrangement links TRBV5-8 to TRBJ2-4, with a tentative D call TRBD2 (5 bases). The V gene's germline CDR1 is SGHTS and CDR2 YDEGEE. The V end lost 4 bases, the J end lost 0 bases, and 11 bases lay between the germline ends. This CDR3 spans 15 amino acids. CDR3 sequence reads: CASSRPGIAKNIQYF. The CDR3 DNA reads as TGTGCCAGCAGCCGCCCGGGGATAGCCAAAAACATTCAGTACTTC.

Note on this clone: One end of the junction is discordant with germline, which a read error may explain. The identical CDR3 is also encoded by other nucleotide sequences in the sample. The chain uses TRBV19 and TRBJ1-1; maybe TRBD1 (6 bases). Germline CDR1 is LNHDA and CDR2 is SQIVND (reference sequence). This CDR3 comprises 12 residues. The CDR3 loop is CASNDRNTEAFF. The CDR3, as DNA: TGTGCCAGTAATGACAGGAACACTGAAGCCTTCTTT.

This chain joins TRBV11-3 and TRBJ1-1; D gene uncertain. Germline loops: CDR1 SGHNT, CDR2 YENEEA. The CDR3 is 15 residues long. V was clipped by 5 bases and J by 4 bases, with 17 bases between them. The CDR3 spells CASSRVSSHRTEAFF. The CDR3 region has the DNA TGTGCCAGCAGCCGGGTTTCGAGCCACCGCACTGAAGCTTTCTTT.

V usage is TRBV5-6 and J usage is TRBJ1-1; D is uncertain. The V gene lost 3 bases and the J gene lost 3 bases, with 6 bases spanning the gap. CDR1 and CDR2 from the germline V gene are SGHDT and YYEEEE. CDR3 length: 12 amino acids. CDR3 loop: CASSWRDTEAFF. CDR3 bases: TGTGCCAGCAGCTGGCGGGACACTGAAGCTTTCTTT.

The CDR3 protein is CSVESWSLTEAFF. The CDR3 DNA is TGCAGCGTTGAAAGCTGGTCCTTAACTGAAGCTTTCTTT. The chain uses TRBV29-1 and TRBJ1-1; D is ambiguous. The ends were cut back, 2 bases at V and 5 bases at J, with 12 bases in the middle. This CDR3 comprises 13 residues. The germline CDR1 and CDR2 sequences are SQVTM and ANQGSEA.

This clone was counted once. The chain employs TRBV6-1 and TRBJ1-2; D may be TRBD1 (6 bases). The length of the CDR3 is 13 residues. Germline V CDR1 and CDR2: MNHNS, SASEGT. V lost 10 bases and J lost 8, with 20 bases in between. CDR3 nucleotide sequence: TGTGCCACCAAAGGGGGGGCAGGGGACGGCTACACCTTC. It yields the protein CATKGGAGDGYTF.